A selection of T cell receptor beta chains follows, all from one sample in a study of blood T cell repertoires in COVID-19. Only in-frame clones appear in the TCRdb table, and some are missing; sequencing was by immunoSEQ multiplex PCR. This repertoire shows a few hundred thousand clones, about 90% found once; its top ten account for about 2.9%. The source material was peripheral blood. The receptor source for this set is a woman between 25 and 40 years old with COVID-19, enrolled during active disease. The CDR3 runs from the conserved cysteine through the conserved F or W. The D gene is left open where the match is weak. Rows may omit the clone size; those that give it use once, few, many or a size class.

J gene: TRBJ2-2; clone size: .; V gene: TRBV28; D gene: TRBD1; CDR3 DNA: TGTGCCAGCAGTCCCTGGGGACAGGGCGGCACCGGGGAGCTGTTTTTT; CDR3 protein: CASSPWGQGGTGELFF
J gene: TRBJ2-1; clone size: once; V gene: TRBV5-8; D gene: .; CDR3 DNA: TGTGCCAGCAGCACTAGGGTCGGGGAGCAGTTCTTC; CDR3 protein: CASSTRVGEQFF
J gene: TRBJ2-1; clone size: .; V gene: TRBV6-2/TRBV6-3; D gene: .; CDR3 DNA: TGTGCCAGCAGCCGTCCTACGTCGACTTACAATGAGCAGTTCTTC; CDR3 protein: CASSRPTSTYNEQFF
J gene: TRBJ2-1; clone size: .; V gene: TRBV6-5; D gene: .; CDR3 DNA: TGTGCCAGCCGTCGCGCGAAAACCCACAATGAGCAGTTCTTC; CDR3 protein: CASRRAKTHNEQFF
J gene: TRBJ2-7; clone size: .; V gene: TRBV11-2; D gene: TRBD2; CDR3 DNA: TGTGCCAGCAGCTTAGAACTAGCGGGGGCCTACGAGCAGTACTTC; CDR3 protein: CASSLELAGAYEQYF
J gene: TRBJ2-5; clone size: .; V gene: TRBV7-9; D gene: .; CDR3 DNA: TGTGCCAGCAGCTTAGGGCCGTCAGAGACCCAGTACTTC; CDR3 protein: CASSLGPSETQYF
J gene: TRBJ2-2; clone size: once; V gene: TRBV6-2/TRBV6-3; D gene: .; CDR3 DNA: TGTGCCAGCAGTTATCGGGGAAGCACCGGGGAGCTGTTTTTT; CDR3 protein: CASSYRGSTGELFF
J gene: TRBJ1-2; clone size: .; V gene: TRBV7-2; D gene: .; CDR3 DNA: TGTGCCAGCAGCTTAGAGGGCAGGGAGGTTGGCTACACCTTC; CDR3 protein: CASSLEGREVGYTF
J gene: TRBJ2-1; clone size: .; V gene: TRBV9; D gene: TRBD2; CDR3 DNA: TGTGCCAGCAGCATAAGGACTAGCGGGGGTGAGCAGTTCTTC; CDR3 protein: CASSIRTSGGEQFF
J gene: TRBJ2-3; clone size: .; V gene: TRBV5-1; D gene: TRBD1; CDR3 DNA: TGCGCCAGCAGCTTGGCCCGGACAGGGGGCACAGATACGCAGTATTTT; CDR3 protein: CASSLARTGGTDTQYF